The rows below give T cell receptor beta chains drawn from one sample of a study of human T cells and chemical hapten exposure. TCRdb used MiXCR to reprocess the RACE reads, holding one entry per CDR3 protein. Of approximately 160,000 distinct CDR3 sequences in the sample, about 27% were seen once. The source was whole blood, collected in connection with sensitization to the hapten diphenylcyclopropenone (DPC). These receptors were collected from a woman younger than 35 with alopecia areata. Some clones in this sample may be carry-over from other donors' samples. CDR3s include the opening cysteine and the closing phenylalanine or tryptophan. A D gene is named only where the DNA matches it firmly. Not all rows give a size; the values are once, few, many and, for expanded clones, a class.

v_gene	len	abundance	j_gene	d_gene	CDR3aa	CDR3nt
TRBV6-2/TRBV6-3	17	few	TRBJ2-1	TRBD2	CASTNTERGSTYNEQFF	TGTGCCAGCACCAACACCGAGCGGGGGTCGACCTACAATGAGCAGTTCTTC
TRBV4-1	15	few	TRBJ1-1	.	CASSQDVGQTTEAFF	TGCGCCAGCAGCCAGGACGTTGGACAGACCACTGAAGCTTTCTTT
TRBV30	13	few	TRBJ1-5	.	CAWSLSYNQPQHF	TGTGCCTGGAGTCTTAGTTACAATCAGCCCCAGCATTTT
TRBV29-1	11	.	TRBJ1-2	.	CSVGANYGYTF	TGCAGCGTTGGGGCCAACTATGGCTACACCTTC
TRBV29-1	14	many	TRBJ2-1	.	CSVAQGTVGNEQFF	TGCAGCGTTGCCCAGGGTACTGTTGGCAATGAGCAGTTCTTC
TRBV5-1	15	.	TRBJ2-6	.	CASSLIATGANVLTF	TGCGCCAGCAGCTTGATTGCTACTGGGGCCAACGTCCTGACTTTC
TRBV4-3	15	few	TRBJ1-2	TRBD1	CASSQDTGGSYGYTF	TGCGCCAGCAGCCAAGATACAGGGGGCAGCTATGGCTACACCTTC
TRBV7-2	16	few	TRBJ1-4	TRBD1	CASSLGRQGALEKLFF	TGTGCCAGCAGCTTAGGAAGGCAGGGGGCTCTTGAAAAACTGTTTTTT
TRBV20-1	17	.	TRBJ2-1	TRBD2	CSARPGLAGEGYNEQFF	TGCAGTGCCCGACCGGGACTAGCGGGAGAAGGTTACAATGAGCAGTTCTTC
TRBV20-1	14	few	TRBJ2-5	TRBD1	CSAPPGGRQETQYF	TGCAGTGCTCCCCCAGGGGGACGGCAAGAGACCCAGTACTTC
TRBV3-1	13	.	TRBJ2-2	.	CASSLLGAGELFF	TGTGCCAGCAGCCTTCTAGGGGCCGGGGAGCTGTTTTTT
TRBV27	14	.	TRBJ2-4	.	CASSSHVAKNIQYF	TGTGCCAGCAGTTCTCATGTGGCCAAAAACATTCAGTACTTC
TRBV5-1	13	few	TRBJ2-2	.	CASSFKNTGELFF	TGCGCCAGCAGCTTTAAAAACACCGGGGAGCTGTTTTTT
TRBV7-9	15	few	TRBJ2-1	TRBD1	CASRPSGTGEVEQFF	TGTGCCAGCAGGCCCTCCGGGACAGGGGAGGTTGAGCAGTTCTTC
TRBV24-1	11	few	TRBJ2-7	.	CATSLGSEQYF	TGTGCCACCAGTTTAGGAAGCGAGCAGTACTTC
TRBV29-1	12	.	TRBJ1-2	.	CSVEGLGNGYTF	TGCAGCGTTGAGGGGCTTGGGAATGGCTACACCTTC
TRBV20-1	15	.	TRBJ2-3	.	CSARLGGESTDTQNF	TGCAGTGCTAGGTTAGGGGGAGAGTCCACAGATACGCAGAATTTT
TRBV7-9	14	few	TRBJ2-5	TRBD1	CASSFGQGMETQYF	TGTGCCAGCAGCTTCGGACAGGGGATGGAGACCCAGTACTTC
TRBV27	15	.	TRBJ1-4	.	CASSSARGTVGKLFF	TGTGCCAGCAGTTCCGCGAGGGGCACGGTAGGAAAACTGTTTTTT
TRBV7-2	10	.	TRBJ1-2	.	CATRGYGYTF	TGTGCCACCAGGGGTTATGGCTACACCTTC
TRBV29-1	12	many	TRBJ1-2	.	CSVGGSQYGYTF	TGCAGCGTTGGAGGATCCCAGTATGGCTACACCTTC
TRBV7-2	17	.	TRBJ2-7	TRBD2	CASSSPTSGGTSYEQYF	TGTGCCAGCAGCTCACCCACTAGCGGGGGGACCTCCTACGAGCAGTACTTC
TRBV10-3	18	.	TRBJ2-3	TRBD2	CAISVPRSASGRTDTQYF	TGTGCCATCAGTGTACCTAGGTCGGCTAGCGGGCGCACAGATACGCAGTATTTT
TRBV2	9	.	TRBJ2-7	.	CAGRYEQYF	TGTGCCGGTCGCTACGAGCAGTACTTC
TRBV6-2/TRBV6-3	12	few	TRBJ2-7	.	CASSYEPYEQYF	TGTGCCAGCAGTTACGAACCCTACGAGCAGTACTTC
TRBV5-1	16	.	TRBJ2-2	TRBD1	CASSLAGTGNTGELFF	TGCGCCAGCAGCTTGGCCGGGACAGGGAACACCGGGGAGCTGTTTTTT
TRBV29-1	13	.	TRBJ2-1	.	CSVEKTSTAEQFF	TGCAGCGTTGAAAAGACTAGTACGGCTGAGCAGTTCTTC
TRBV27	15	.	TRBJ2-7	.	CAGDRRLPDSYEQYF	TGTGCAGGAGACAGGCGCCTCCCCGACTCCTACGAGCAGTACTTC
TRBV25-1	15	many	TRBJ1-1	.	CASSDAGDGDGGAFF	TGTGCCAGCAGTGACGCGGGAGATGGGGACGGGGGCGCTTTCTTT
TRBV29-1	12	few	TRBJ2-1	.	CSVVDNVYEQFF	TGCAGCGTAGTAGACAACGTTTATGAGCAGTTCTTC
TRBV25-1	11	.	TRBJ1-5	.	CAITSNQPQHF	TGTGCCATTACGTCTAATCAGCCCCAGCATTTT
TRBV10-3	18	once	TRBJ2-6	TRBD2	CAIRAPSGGPSGANVLTF	TGTGCCATCAGGGCACCTAGCGGGGGTCCGTCTGGGGCCAACGTCCTGACTTTC
TRBV10-3	15	.	TRBJ2-1	TRBD2	CAISEGAGAGNEQFF	TGTGCCATCAGTGAGGGAGCGGGAGCGGGCAATGAGCAGTTCTTC
TRBV5-1	15	.	TRBJ1-6	.	CASSFRDGGDSPLHF	TGCGCCAGCAGCTTCCGGGACGGAGGGGATTCACCCCTCCACTTT
TRBV4-1	15	few	TRBJ1-2	TRBD1	CASRDTGTGSYGYTF	TGCGCCAGCAGAGATACCGGGACAGGGTCCTATGGCTACACCTTC
TRBV7-8	16	once	TRBJ2-7	TRBD2	CASSPRRLAGKGEQYF	TGTGCCAGCAGCCCCCGGCGACTAGCGGGGAAGGGCGAGCAGTACTTC
TRBV4-1	16	.	TRBJ1-4	TRBD1	CASSQVGQGQNTKLFF	TGCGCCAGCAGCCAAGTAGGACAGGGACAAAACACCAAACTGTTTTTT
TRBV6-1	16	.	TRBJ2-4	.	CASSEKDILAKNIQYF	TGTGCCAGCAGTGAGAAGGACATCTTAGCCAAAAACATTCAGTACTTC
TRBV7-2	14	.	TRBJ1-6	.	CASSLTRTHSPLHF	TGTGCCAGCAGCTTAACACGGACTCATTCACCCCTCCACTTT
TRBV10-3	20	.	TRBJ1-3	TRBD1	CAISESGQGDLLYSGNTIYF	TGTGCCATCAGTGAGTCTGGACAGGGGGACCTACTTTACTCTGGAAACACCATATATTTT
TRBV13	12	.	TRBJ1-1	.	CASSVLKAEAFF	TGTGCCAGCAGCGTCTTGAAGGCTGAAGCTTTCTTT